This T cell receptor (beta chain) was found in a study of T cell repertoires in ileal Crohn's disease. Findings and limits, study-wide: Clonal expansions were more frequent in active smokers than non-smokers at surgery. Compared with CD4 T cells, sorted CD8 cells carried more expanded clones.

Concerning this clone itself: No antigen is known for it.

Here immunoSEQ multiplex PCR was the method, and the copy in TCRdb shows in-frame clones only, minus some. This table has some 16,000 clones, about 93% appearing once. The CDR3 has 14 amino acids. Germline V gene data show CDR1 as MNHNS and CDR2 as SASEGT. Trimming took 6 bases from V and 7 from J; bases not matched to a gene: 8. Sequenced sample: ileal tissue. The V gene is TRBV6-1, the J gene TRBJ1-5; TRBD1 aligns across 8 bases. This clonotype originated in an adult with Crohn's disease. This CDR3 reads CASRDTGGEQPQHF. CDR3 DNA sequence: TGTGCCAGCAGGGACACAGGGGGAGAGCAGCCCCAGCATTTT.